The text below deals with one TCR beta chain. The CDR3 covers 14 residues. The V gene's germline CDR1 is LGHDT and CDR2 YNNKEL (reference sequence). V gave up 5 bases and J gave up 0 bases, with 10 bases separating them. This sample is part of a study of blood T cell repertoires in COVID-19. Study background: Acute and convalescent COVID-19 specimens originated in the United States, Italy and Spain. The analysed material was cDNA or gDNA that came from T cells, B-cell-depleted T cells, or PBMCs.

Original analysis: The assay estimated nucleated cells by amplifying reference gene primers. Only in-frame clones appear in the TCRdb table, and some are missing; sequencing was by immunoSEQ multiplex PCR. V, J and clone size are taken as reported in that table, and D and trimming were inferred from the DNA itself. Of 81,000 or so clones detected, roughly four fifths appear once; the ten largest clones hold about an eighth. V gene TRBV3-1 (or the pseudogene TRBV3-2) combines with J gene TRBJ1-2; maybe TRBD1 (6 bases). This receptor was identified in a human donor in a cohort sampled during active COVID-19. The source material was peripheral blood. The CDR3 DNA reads TGTGCCAGCAGCTGGACAGATACTAACTATGGCTACACCTTC. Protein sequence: CASSWTDTNYGYTF.